This T cell receptor (beta chain) was recorded in a study of beta chain features in type 1 diabetes. Of note for this clone: Its antigen remains unknown.

Study-level points and caveats: Among patients with Type 1 diabetes, TCRB CDR3s were moderately but significantly shorter in every one of the four CD4+ subsets.

The length of the CDR3 is 16 residues. Germline-derived CDR1 and CDR2 are MNHNS and SASEGT. Trimming at V came to 2 bases and at J to 2 bases, leaving 5 bases not matched to a gene. The authors reverse transcribed all of the isolated RNA, so sequencing captured expressed TCRB transcripts. Profiled with immunoSEQ multiplex PCR; TCRdb holds only in-frame clones, not every one. This sample has over 600,000 clones, with around 12% found just once. The TCR sequence derives from a man between 25 and 39 years old with type 1 diabetes. The chain carries TRBV6-1 and TRBJ1-2; TRBD1 matches 10 bases. The sample was naive CD4+ T cells from blood. CDR3: CASSETGTGVNYGYTF. CDR3 in DNA: TGTGCCAGCAGTGAAACCGGGACAGGGGTCAACTATGGCTACACCTTC.